This T cell receptor (beta chain) is drawn from a study of OX40 agonist ivuxolimab in advanced cancers. Profiled with immunoSEQ multiplex PCR; TCRdb holds only in-frame clones, not every one. Counted here are tens of thousands of clones, about 91% occurring once; the ten biggest clones make up more than 5.5%. Autoimmune disease history or systemic immunosuppression disqualified patients. V shed 0 bases and J shed 0 bases, with 10 bases lying between them. CDR1 is LNHDA, CDR2 SQIVND, per germline (reference sequence). The CDR3 has 16 residues. About this clone: Its antigen remains unknown.

General study results and limits: Averaged across samples, CD8+ T cells carried more expanded clones than CD4+ did.

The clonotype was recovered from an adult with an advanced solid tumor such as melanoma, head and neck, liver or kidney cancer. The specimen comprised CD4+ or CD8+ T cells sorted from blood, sampled in a trial of the OX40 agonist ivuxolimab. J is TRBJ2-3 and V is TRBV19, with D possibly being TRBD1 or TRBD2 (5 bases each). CDR3 residues: CASSIDPGTSTDTQYF. The CDR3 coding sequence is TGTGCCAGTAGTATAGACCCCGGGACGAGCACAGATACGCAGTATTTT.